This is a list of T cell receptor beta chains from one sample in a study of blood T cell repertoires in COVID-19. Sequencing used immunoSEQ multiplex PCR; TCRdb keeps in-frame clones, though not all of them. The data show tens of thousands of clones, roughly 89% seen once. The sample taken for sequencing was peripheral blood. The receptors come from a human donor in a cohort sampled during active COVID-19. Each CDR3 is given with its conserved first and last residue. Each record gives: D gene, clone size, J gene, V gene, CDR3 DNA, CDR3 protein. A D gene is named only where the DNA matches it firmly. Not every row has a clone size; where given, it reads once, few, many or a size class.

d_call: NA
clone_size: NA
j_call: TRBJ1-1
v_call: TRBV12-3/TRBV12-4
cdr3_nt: TGTGCCAGCAGCCTAGGTTCACACACTGAAGCTTTCTTT
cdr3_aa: CASSLGSHTEAFF

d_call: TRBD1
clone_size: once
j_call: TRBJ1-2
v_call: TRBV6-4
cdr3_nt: TGTGCCAGCAGTCTATCAGGGGGTTCCTATGGCTACACCTTC
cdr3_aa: CASSLSGGSYGYTF

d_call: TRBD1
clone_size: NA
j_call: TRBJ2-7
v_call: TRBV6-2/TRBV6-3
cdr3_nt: TGTGCCAGCAGTTACAGGGGGCTCCTCTACGAGCAGTACTTC
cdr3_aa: CASSYRGLLYEQYF

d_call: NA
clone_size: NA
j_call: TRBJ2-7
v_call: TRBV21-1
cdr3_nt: TGTGCCAGCAGCAAAGCTGCGGGGGGGCGCGAGCAGTACTTC
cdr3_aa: CASSKAAGGREQYF

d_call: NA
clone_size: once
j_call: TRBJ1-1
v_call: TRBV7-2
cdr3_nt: TGTGCCAGCAGCTCGGGCGGGACGAACTCTGAAGCTTTCTTT
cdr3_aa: CASSSGGTNSEAFF

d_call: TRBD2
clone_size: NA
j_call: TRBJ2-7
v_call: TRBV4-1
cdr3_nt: TGCGCCAGCAGCCACGGACTAGCGGGGGGGCCTTCCTACGAGCAGTACTTC
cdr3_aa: CASSHGLAGGPSYEQYF

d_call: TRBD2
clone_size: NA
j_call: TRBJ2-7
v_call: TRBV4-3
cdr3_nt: TGCGCCAGCAGCCAAGTTGAGTCTACTAGCGGGACCTACGAGCAGTACTTC
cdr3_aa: CASSQVESTSGTYEQYF

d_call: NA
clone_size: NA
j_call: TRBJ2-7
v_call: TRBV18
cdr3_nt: TGTGCCAGCTCACCGGGACAACCCGTCTACGAGCAGTACTTC
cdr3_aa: CASSPGQPVYEQYF

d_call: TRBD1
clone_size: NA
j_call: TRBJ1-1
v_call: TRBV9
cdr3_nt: TGTGCCAGCAGCGGCCGGGACAGCACTGAAGCTTTCTTT
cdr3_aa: CASSGRDSTEAFF

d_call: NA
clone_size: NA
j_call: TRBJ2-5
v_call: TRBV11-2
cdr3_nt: TGTGCCAGCAGCTCTGACCGGGACAAATTTAAAGAGGAGACCCAGTACTTC
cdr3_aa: CASSSDRDKFKEETQYF

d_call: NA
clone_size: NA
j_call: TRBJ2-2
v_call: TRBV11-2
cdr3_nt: TGTGCCAGCAGCTTAAGGGGTAGAAGGGGCTCCGGGGAGCTGTTTTTT
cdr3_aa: CASSLRGRRGSGELFF

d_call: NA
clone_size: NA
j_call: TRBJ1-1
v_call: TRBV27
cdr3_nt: TGTGCCAGCAGTTTATCGGGGCGACTTGAAGCTTTCTTT
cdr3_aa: CASSLSGRLEAFF

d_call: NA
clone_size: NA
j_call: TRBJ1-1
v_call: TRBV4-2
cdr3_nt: TGTGCCAGCAGCCCGACAGAGAACACTGAAGCTTTCTTT
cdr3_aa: CASSPTENTEAFF

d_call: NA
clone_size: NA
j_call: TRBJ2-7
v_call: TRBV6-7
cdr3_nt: TGTGCCAGCAGTTACCGATACAGGGGAGGAACCTACGAGCAGTACTTC
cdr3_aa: CASSYRYRGGTYEQYF

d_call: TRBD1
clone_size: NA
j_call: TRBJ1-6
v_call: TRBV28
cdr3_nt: TGTGCCAGCAGTCCCCGGACAGGCTATAATTCACCCCTCCACTTT
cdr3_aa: CASSPRTGYNSPLHF

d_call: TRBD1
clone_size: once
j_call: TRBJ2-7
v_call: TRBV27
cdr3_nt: TGTGCCAGCAGCTACAGGGGCTCCTACGAGCAGTACTTC
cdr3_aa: CASSYRGSYEQYF

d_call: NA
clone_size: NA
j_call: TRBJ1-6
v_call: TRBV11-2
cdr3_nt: TGTGCCAGCAGCCCAGCGCGAAGCTCCTATAATTCACCCCTCCACTTT
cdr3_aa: CASSPARSSYNSPLHF

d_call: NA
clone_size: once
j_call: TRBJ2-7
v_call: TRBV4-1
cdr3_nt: TGCGCCAGCAGCCAAAGTTCTGGGAGCATCTACGAGCAGTACTTC
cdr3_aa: CASSQSSGSIYEQYF

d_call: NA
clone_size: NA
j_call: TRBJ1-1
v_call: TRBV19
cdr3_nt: TGTGCCAGTAGTATCGCTGGGGGGGGAACTGAAGCTTTCTTT
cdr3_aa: CASSIAGGGTEAFF

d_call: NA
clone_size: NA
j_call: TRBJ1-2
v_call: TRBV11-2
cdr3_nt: TGTGCCAGCAGCTTCCCAGGACATCTGAACTATGGCTACACCTTC
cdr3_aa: CASSFPGHLNYGYTF

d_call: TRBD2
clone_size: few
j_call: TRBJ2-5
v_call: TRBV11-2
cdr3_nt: TGTGCCAGCAGCTCGTATAGCGGGGGGGCTGGGGAGACCCAGTACTTC
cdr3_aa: CASSSYSGGAGETQYF

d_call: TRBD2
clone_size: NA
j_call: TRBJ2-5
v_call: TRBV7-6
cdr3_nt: TGTGCCAGCAGCCTTAGCGGGGGGGCAGAGACCCAGTACTTC
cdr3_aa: CASSLSGGAETQYF

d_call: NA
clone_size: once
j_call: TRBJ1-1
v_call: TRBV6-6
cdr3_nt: TGTGCCAGCAGTCTACAGGGGAACACTGAAGCTTTCTTT
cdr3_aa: CASSLQGNTEAFF

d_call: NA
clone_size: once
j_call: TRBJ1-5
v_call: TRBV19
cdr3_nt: TGTGCCAGTAGTATCTCAGGCAGGGTTAGCAATCAGCCCCAGCATTTT
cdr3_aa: CASSISGRVSNQPQHF

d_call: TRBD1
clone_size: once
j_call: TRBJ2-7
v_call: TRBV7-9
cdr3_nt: TGTGCCAGCAGCTCGACAGGGGGCAACGAGCAGTACTTC
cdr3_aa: CASSSTGGNEQYF

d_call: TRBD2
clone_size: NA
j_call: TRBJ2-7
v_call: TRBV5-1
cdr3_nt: TGCGCCAGCAGCTTGGGGAGCGGGGGAACCTACGAGCAGTACTTC
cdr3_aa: CASSLGSGGTYEQYF

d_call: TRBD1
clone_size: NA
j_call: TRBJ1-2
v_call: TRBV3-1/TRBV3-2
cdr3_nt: TGTGCCAGCAGAGACAGGGGAAACAATGATGGCTACACCTTC
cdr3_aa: CASRDRGNNDGYTF

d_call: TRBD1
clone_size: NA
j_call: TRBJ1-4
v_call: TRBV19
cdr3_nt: TGTGCCAGTAGTACCCAGACAGGGGCTAATGAAAAACTGTTTTTT
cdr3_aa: CASSTQTGANEKLFF

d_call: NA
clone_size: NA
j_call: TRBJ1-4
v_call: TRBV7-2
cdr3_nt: TGTGCCAGCAGCTGGGACTCTGGTGGTGAAAAACTGTTTTTT
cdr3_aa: CASSWDSGGEKLFF

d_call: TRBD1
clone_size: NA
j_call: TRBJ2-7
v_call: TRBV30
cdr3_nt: TGTGCCTGGAGTTCACAGGGGGCACACGAGCAGTACTTC
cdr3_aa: CAWSSQGAHEQYF

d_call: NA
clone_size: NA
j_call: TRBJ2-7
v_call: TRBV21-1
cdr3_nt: TGTGCCAGCAGCAAATGCGGTAGAGGAAGTCCGGCCGAAGAGCAGTACTTC
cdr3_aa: CASSKCGRGSPAEEQYF

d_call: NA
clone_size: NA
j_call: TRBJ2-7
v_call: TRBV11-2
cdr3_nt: TGTGCCAGCAGCTTATTCGCGGGCCTTTCCTCCTACGAGCAGTACTTC
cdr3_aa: CASSLFAGLSSYEQYF